This T cell receptor (beta chain) was retrieved from a study of T cell responses to AZD1222 COVID-19 vaccine. The study, taken as a whole, reports: Spike-wide coverage was observed for vaccine-associated CD4 TCRs, with dominant responses at 160-218 and 743-854. A rise in Spike-specific TCR breadth and depth followed two AZD1222 doses. Regions left unmutated in variants are reportedly the target of nearly half of spike-specific TCRs. Samples come after the peak T cell response, not at day 14.

Note on this clone: Its target is unknown.

This CDR3 spans 11 amino acids. Germline CDR1 reads SNHLY; CDR2 reads FYNNEI. V was pared by 6 bases and J by 6 bases, with 8 bases between. Profiling relied on immunoSEQ multiplex PCR, and the TCRdb table lists in-frame clones only, not all of them. This table holds some 130,000 clones, roughly 88% found once. This specimen was peripheral blood, taken on day 0 of MenACWY control vaccination. The rearrangement joins TRBV2 to TRBJ1-2; D not resolved. The sequence came from an adult in good health. The CDR3 bases are TGTGCCAGCAGCGTAAGGGATGGCTACACCTTC. Protein: CASSVRDGYTF.